This T cell receptor (beta chain) derives from a study of blood T cell repertoires in COVID-19. Overall study context: The United States, Italy and Spain provided the acute and convalescent COVID-19 samples. T cells, B-cell-depleted T cells, or PBMCs provided the cDNA or gDNA that served as material.

Germline CDR1 and CDR2: LNHDA and SQIVND (reference sequence). The CDR3 is 15 residues long. Trimming cost V 4 bases and J 3 bases; bases outside gene matches: 8. The authors' processing: Cell counts per sample came from amplifying reference gene primers. TCRdb's copy holds only in-frame clones and misses some; the assay was immunoSEQ multiplex PCR. V, J and clone size were drawn from that table, and D and trimming were deduced from the DNA. The sample consists of 200,000 or so clones, 82% of them appearing once. The sample taken for sequencing was peripheral blood. The genes are TRBV19 and TRBJ2-7; 8 positions agree with TRBD2. This receptor was taken from a human donor with acute or convalescent COVID-19. The donor label of this sample is uncertain. CDR3 protein: CASSSGTRNFYEQYF. CDR3 in DNA: TGTGCCAGTAGTAGTGGGACTAGAAATTTCTACGAGCAGTACTTC.